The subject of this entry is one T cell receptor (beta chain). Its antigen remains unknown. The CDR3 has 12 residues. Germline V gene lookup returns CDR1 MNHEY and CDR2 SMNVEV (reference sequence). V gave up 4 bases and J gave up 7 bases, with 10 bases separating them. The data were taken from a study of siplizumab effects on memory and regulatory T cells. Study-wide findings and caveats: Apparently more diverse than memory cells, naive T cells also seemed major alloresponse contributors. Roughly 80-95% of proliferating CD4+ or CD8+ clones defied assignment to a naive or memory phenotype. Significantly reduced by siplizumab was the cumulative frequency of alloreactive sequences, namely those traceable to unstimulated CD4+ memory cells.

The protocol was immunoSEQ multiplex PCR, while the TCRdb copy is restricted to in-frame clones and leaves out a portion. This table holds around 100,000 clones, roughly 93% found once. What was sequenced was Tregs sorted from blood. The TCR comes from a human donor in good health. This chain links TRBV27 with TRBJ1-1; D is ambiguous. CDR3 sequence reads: CASSYSAGEAFF. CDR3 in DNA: TGTGCCAGCAGTTACTCAGCAGGTGAAGCTTTCTTT.